These 3 T cell receptor beta chains came from one sample sequenced in a study of T cell repertoires in cytomegalovirus infection. From the reads, TCRdb called clonotypes with MiXCR, one entry per CDR3 protein. The sample consists of under 450,000 distinct CDR3 sequences, roughly 34% of them appearing once. The antigens these receptors bind are not known. Sequenced here: cultured PBMCs, sampled from culture after CMV antigen stimulation. These receptors all come from a human donor in good health (CMV status not recorded). Some clones in this sample may be carry-over from other donors' samples.

This clonotype was seen a few times. V usage is TRBV12-3 or TRBV12-4 and J usage is TRBJ1-3; a possible D gene is TRBD1 (6 bases). This CDR3 region has 14 residues. The V and J ends lost 6 bases and 7 bases respectively, with 16 bases between them. CDR3 sequence: CASSRGQLLNTIYF. In DNA form, the CDR3 reads TGTGCCAGCAGCCGTGGACAGTTGCTCAACACCATATATTTT.

This clonotype came up many times. The rearrangement joins TRBV7-2 to TRBJ1-1, with TRBD1 as a possible D gene (5 bases). The CDR3 runs to 14 residues. CDR1 and CDR2 from the germline V gene are SGHTA and FQGNSA. Trimming left V 5 bases short and J 1 base short, with 11 bases between. The CDR3 DNA reads TGTGCCAGCAGCCCAGGGCCGAGGAACACTGAAGCTTTCTTT. Its translation is CASSPGPRNTEAFF.

The V call is TRBV11-2, the J call TRBJ2-1, with D unclear. The germline V gene has CDR1 SGHAT and CDR2 FQNNGV. The CDR3 runs 16 residues. The germline V and J ends were trimmed by 5 bases and 0 bases, with 14 bases remaining between them. CDR3 DNA sequence: TGTGCCAGCAGCCCTTCCTTAGGGCTCTCCTACAATGAGCAGTTCTTC. Translation gives CASSPSLGLSYNEQFF. Full variable domain (outside the CDR3, taken from reference TRBV11-2 and TRBJ2-1): EAGVAQSPRYKIIEKRQSVAFWCNPISGHATLYWYQQILGQGPKLLIQFQNNGVVDDSQLPKDRFSAERLKGVDSTLKIQPAKLEDSAVYLCASSPSLGLSYNEQFFGPGTRLTVL.